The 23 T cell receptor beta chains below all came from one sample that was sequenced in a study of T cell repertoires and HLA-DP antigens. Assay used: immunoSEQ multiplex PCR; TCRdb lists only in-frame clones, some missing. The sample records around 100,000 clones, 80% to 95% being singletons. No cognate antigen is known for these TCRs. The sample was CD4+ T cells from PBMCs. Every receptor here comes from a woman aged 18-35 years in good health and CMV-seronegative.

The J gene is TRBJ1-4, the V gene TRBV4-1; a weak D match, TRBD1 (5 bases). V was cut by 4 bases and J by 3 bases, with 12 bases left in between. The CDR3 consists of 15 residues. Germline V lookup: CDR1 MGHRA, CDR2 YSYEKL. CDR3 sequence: CASSPGSRANEKLFF. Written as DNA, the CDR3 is TGCGCCAGCAGCCCAGGGAGTCGCGCTAATGAAAAACTGTTTTTT.

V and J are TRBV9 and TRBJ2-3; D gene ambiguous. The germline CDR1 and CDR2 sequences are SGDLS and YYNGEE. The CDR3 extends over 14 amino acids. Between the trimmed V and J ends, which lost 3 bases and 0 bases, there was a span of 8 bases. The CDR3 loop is CASSAASSTDTQYF. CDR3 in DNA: TGTGCCAGCAGCGCGGCGTCTAGCACAGATACGCAGTATTTT. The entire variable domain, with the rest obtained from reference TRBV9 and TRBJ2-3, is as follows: DSGVTQTPKHLITATGQRVTLRCSPRSGDLSVYWYQQSLDQGLQFLIQYYNGEERAKGNILERFSAQQFPDLHSELNLSSLELGDSALYFCASSAASSTDTQYFGPGTRLTVL.

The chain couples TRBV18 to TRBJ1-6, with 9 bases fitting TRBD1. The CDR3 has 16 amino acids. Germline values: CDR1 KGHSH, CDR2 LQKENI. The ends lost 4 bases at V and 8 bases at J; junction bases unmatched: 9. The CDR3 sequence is CASSLNRDRDYSPLHF. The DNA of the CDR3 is TGTGCCAGCTCACTGAACCGGGACAGGGATTATTCACCCCTCCACTTT. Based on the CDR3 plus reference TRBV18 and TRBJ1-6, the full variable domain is NAGVMQNPRHLVRRRGQEARLRCSPMKGHSHVYWYRQLPEEGLKFMVYLQKENIIDESGMPKERFSAEFPKEGPSILRIQQVVRGDSAAYFCASSLNRDRDYSPLHFGNGTRLTVT.

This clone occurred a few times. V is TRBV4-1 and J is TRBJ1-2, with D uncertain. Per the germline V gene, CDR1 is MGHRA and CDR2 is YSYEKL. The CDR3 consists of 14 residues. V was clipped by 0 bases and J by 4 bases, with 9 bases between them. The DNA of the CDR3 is TGCGCCAGCAGCCAAGATGCAGATGGCTATGGCTACACCTTC. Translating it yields CASSQDADGYGYTF.

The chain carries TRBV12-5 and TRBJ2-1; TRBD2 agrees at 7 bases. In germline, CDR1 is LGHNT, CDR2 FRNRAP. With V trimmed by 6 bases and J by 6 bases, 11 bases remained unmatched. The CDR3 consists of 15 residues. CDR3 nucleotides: TGTGCTAGTGGGCCTCGACTAGCCCAGGGCAATGAGCAGTTCTTC. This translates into CASGPRLAQGNEQFF.

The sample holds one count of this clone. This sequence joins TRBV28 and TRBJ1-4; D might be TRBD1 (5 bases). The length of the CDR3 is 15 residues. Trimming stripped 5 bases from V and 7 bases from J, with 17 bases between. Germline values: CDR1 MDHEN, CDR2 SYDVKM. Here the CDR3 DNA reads TGTGCCAGCAGTCCCCAGGGCCTCCCTGCTGAAAAACTGTTTTTT. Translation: CASSPQGLPAEKLFF.

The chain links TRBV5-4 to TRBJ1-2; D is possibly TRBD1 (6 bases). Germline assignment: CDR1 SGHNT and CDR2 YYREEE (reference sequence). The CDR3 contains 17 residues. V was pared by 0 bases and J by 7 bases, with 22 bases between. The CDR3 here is CASSLAGTVGGRGGYTF. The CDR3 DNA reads TGTGCCAGCAGCTTGGCGGGGACCGTGGGGGGCCGGGGTGGCTACACCTTC.

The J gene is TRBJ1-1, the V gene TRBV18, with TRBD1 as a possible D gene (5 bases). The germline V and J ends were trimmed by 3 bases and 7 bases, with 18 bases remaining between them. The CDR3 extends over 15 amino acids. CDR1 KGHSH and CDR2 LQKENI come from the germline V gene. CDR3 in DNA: TGTGCCAGCTCACCCATCTGGGACGGTTCAGGTGAAGCTTTCTTT. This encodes CASSPIWDGSGEAFF. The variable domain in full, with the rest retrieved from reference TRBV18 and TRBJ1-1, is NAGVMQNPRHLVRRRGQEARLRCSPMKGHSHVYWYRQLPEEGLKFMVYLQKENIIDESGMPKERFSAEFPKEGPSILRIQQVVRGDSAAYFCASSPIWDGSGEAFFGQGTRLTVV.

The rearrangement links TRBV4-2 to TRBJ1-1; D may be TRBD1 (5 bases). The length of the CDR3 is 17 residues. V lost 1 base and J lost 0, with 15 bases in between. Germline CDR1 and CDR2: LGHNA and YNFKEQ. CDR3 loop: CASSQGGRNLMNTEAFF. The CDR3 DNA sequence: TGTGCCAGCAGCCAAGGGGGACGGAACCTCATGAACACTGAAGCTTTCTTT.

The CDR3 sequence: CASSAEPGRGNTEAFF. The CDR3 bases are TGTGCCAGCAGCGCAGAACCGGGACGGGGGAACACTGAAGCTTTCTTT. The V and J genes are TRBV11-2 and TRBJ1-1; TRBD1 is a possible D gene (5 bases). This CDR3 has 16 amino acids. Looked up from germline, CDR1 is SGHAT and CDR2 is FQNNGV. Trimming shortened V by 5 bases and J by 1 base, and 17 bases separated the two germline ends.

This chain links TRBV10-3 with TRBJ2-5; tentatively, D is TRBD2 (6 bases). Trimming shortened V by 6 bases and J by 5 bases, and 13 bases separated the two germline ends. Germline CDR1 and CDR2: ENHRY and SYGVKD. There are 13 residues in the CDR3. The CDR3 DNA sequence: TGTGCCATCAGGGAGGGGACGGTGGAGACCCAGTACTTC. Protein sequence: CAIREGTVETQYF.

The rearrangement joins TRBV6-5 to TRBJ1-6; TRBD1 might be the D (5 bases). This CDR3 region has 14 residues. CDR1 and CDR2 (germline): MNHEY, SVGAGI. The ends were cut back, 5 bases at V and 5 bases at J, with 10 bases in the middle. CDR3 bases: TGTGCCAGCAGTCGGGACGGAAATAATTCACCCCTCCACTTT. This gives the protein CASSRDGNNSPLHF.

The DNA for the CDR3 is TGTGCCAGCAGTTTCCTTGGGGGAGGCCAAGAGACCCAGTACTTC. Amino acid sequence: CASSFLGGGQETQYF. The chain joins TRBV28 to TRBJ2-5; a possible D gene is TRBD2 (6 bases). The CDR3 has 15 residues. Germline V gene sequence: CDR1 MDHEN, CDR2 SYDVKM. V was trimmed by 3 bases and J by 1 base, leaving 12 bases between them.

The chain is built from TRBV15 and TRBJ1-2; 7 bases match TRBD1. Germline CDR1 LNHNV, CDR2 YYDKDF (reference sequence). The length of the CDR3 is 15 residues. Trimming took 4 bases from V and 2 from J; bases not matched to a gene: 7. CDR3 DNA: TGTGCCACCAGCACCCCTCGACAGGGAAACTATGGCTACACCTTC. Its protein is CATSTPRQGNYGYTF. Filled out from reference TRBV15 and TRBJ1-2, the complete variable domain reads DAMVIQNPRYQVTQFGKPVTLSCSQTLNHNVMYWYQQKSSQAPKLLFHYYDKDFNNEADTPDNFQSRRPNTSFCFLDIRSPGLGDTAMYLCATSTPRQGNYGYTFGSGTRLTVV.

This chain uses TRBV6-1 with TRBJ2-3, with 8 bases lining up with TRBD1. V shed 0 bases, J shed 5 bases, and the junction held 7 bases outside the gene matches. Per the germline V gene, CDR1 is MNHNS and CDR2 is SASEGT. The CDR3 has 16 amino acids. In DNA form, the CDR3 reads TGTGCCAGCAGTGAAGCCTTCAGGGGGCTGCGAGATACGCAGTATTTT. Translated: CASSEAFRGLRDTQYF.

Here the CDR3 DNA reads TGTGCCAGCAGTTACGCCGGGACAGGGGAAAATTCACCCCTCCACTTT. Translation gives CASSYAGTGENSPLHF. This chain uses TRBV6-5 with TRBJ1-6; TRBD1 agrees at 10 bases. V lost 2 bases to trimming and J lost 7 bases; unmatched junction nucleotides: 5. The CDR3 is 16 amino acids. Looked up from germline, CDR1 is MNHEY and CDR2 is SVGAGI.

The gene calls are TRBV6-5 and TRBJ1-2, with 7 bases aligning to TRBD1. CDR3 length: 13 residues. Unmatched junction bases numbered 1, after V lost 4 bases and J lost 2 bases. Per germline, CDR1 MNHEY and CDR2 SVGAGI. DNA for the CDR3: TGTGCCAGCAGTTGGACAGGAAACTATGGCTACACCTTC. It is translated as CASSWTGNYGYTF.

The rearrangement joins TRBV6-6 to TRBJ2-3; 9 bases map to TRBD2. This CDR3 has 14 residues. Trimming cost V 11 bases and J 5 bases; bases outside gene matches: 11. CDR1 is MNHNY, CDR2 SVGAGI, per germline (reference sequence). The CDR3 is CAARSGGRGDTQYF. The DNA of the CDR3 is TGTGCCGCGAGGAGCGGGGGGCGGGGAGATACGCAGTATTTT.

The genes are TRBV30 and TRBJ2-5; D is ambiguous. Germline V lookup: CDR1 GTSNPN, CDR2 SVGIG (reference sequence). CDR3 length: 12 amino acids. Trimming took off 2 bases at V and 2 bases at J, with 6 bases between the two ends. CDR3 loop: CAWSILQETQYF. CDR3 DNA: TGTGCCTGGAGTATCTTACAAGAGACCCAGTACTTC. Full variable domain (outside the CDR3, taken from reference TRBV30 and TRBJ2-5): SQTIHQWPATLVQPVGSPLSLECTVEGTSNPNLYWYRQAAGRGLQLLFYSVGIGQISSEVPQNLSASRPQDRQFILSSKKLLLSDSGFYLCAWSILQETQYFGPGTRLLVL.

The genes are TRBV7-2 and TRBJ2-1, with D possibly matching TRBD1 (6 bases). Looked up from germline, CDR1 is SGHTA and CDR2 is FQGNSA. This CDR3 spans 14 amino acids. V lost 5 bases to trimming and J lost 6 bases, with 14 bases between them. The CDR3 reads CASSPRQDANEQFF. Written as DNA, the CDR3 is TGTGCCAGCAGCCCCCGACAGGACGCCAATGAGCAGTTCTTC.

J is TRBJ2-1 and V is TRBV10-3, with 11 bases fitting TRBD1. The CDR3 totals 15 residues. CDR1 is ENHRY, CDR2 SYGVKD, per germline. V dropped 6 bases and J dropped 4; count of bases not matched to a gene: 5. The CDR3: CAISRGTGGYNEQFF. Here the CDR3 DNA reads TGTGCCATCAGCCGAGGGACAGGGGGTTACAATGAGCAGTTCTTC.

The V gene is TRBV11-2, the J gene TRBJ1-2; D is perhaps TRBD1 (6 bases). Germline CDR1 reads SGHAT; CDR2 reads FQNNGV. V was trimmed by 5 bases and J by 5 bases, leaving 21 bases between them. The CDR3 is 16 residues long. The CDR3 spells CASSPSYRARQYGYTF. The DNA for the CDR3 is TGTGCCAGCAGCCCGAGTTACAGGGCACGGCAGTATGGCTACACCTTC.

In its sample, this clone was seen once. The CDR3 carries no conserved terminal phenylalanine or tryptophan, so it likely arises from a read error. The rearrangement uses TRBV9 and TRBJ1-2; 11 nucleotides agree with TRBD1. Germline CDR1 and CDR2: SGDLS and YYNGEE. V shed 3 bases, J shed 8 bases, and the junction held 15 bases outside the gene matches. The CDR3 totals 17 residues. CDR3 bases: TGTGCCAGCAGCGCTAGGACAGGGGGCTTACGACGTCGGGGCTACACCCTC. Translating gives CASSARTGGLRRRGYTL.